This entry describes one TCR beta chain. Sequencing was performed with immunoSEQ multiplex PCR; in TCRdb, only in-frame clones are kept and a portion is missing. The sample contains 25,000 to 35,000 clones, approximately 86% of which appear only once. The sample belongs to a study of OX40 agonist ivuxolimab in advanced cancers. The overall study: Given to patients was ivuxolimab, an agonistic anti-OX40 (CD134) antibody. The diagnoses of dose-escalation patients were hepatocellular carcinoma, melanoma, renal cell or head and neck cancer.

Germline-derived CDR1 and CDR2 are LNHDA and SQIVND (reference sequence). V was pared by 1 base and J by 3 bases, with 6 bases of the junction left unmatched. The CDR3 has 15 residues. This chain links TRBV19 with TRBJ2-7; TRBD2 matches at 7 bases. The specimen was CD4+ or CD8+ T cells sorted from blood, collected in a trial of the OX40 agonist ivuxolimab. This TCR was recovered from an adult with an advanced solid tumor such as melanoma, head and neck, liver or kidney cancer. The CDR3 DNA sequence: TGTGCCAGTAGTATAGCTGGCGGGAGATACTACGAGCAGTACTTC. Protein sequence: CASSIAGGRYYEQYF.